This TCR beta chain was captured by sequencing in a study of cytotoxic CD8 clonotypes in ibrutinib-treated CLL. This clone was counted between two and nine times. No antigen is known for it. V was clipped by 2 bases and J by 3 bases, with 8 bases between them. Germline V gives CDR1 LNHDA, CDR2 SQIVND (reference sequence). The CDR3 extends over 13 amino acids. Study findings and constraints: Upon ibrutinib response clonality rose, and upon progression it fell back toward baseline. There were few public clonotypes, and on treatment they contracted or stayed stable.

Measured with immunoSEQ multiplex PCR; TCRdb has only the in-frame clones, and not every one. This sample has nearly 300,000 clones; roughly 76% occur once, and the top ten carry approximately 5.6%. The input for sequencing was PBMCs, taken at disease progression, from a patient treated with ibrutinib. The chain combines TRBV19 with TRBJ2-7; the D gene is possibly TRBD1 (5 bases). This sequence originates from a human donor with chronic lymphocytic leukemia. As DNA, the CDR3 is TGTGCCAGTAGTATAAGGGGCGGCTACGAGCAGTACTTC. Its translation: CASSIRGGYEQYF.